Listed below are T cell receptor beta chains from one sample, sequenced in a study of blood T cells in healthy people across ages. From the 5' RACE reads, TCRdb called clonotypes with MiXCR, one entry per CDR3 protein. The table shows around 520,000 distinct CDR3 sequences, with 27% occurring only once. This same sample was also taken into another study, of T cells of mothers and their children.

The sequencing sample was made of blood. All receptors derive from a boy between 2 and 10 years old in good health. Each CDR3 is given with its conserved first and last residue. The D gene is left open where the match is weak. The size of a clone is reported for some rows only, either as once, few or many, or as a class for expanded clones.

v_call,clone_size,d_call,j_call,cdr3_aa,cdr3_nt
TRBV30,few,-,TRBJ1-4,CAWSVRTTNEKLFF,TGTGCCTGGAGTGTACGGACAACTAATGAAAAACTGTTTTTT
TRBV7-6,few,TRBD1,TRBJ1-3,CASSRPGQAGNTIYF,TGTGCCAGCAGCAGACCGGGACAGGCTGGAAACACCATATATTTT
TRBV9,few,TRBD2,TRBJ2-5,CASRRGTSWGETQYF,TGTGCCAGCAGAAGAGGGACTAGCTGGGGAGAGACCCAGTACTTC
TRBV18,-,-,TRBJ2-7,CASSDRTYEQYF,TGTGCCAGCTCAGACAGAACCTACGAGCAGTACTTC
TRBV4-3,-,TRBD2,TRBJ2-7,CASSPRDGGYYEQYF,TGCGCCAGCAGCCCCCGGGACGGGGGGTACTACGAGCAGTACTTC
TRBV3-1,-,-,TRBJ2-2,CASSRTFSVGGELFF,TGTGCCAGCAGCCGGACGTTTTCTGTTGGCGGGGAGCTGTTTTTT
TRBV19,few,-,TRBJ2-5,CASSRPSAGANQETQYF,TGTGCCAGTAGTAGGCCCTCGGCGGGGGCCAACCAAGAGACCCAGTACTTC
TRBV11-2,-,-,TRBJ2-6,CASSSPLNSGANVLTF,TGTGCCAGCAGCTCGCCACTAAACTCTGGGGCCAACGTCCTGACTTTC
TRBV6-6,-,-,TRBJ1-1,CASSQTPRGDTEAFF,TGTGCCAGCAGTCAGACCCCCAGAGGGGACACTGAAGCTTTCTTT
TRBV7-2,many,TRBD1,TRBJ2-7,CASSFLGTGGEQYF,TGTGCCAGCAGCTTTCTCGGGACAGGGGGCGAGCAGTACTTC
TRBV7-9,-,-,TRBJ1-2,CASSFPAGGAYSYTF,TGTGCCAGCAGCTTTCCAGCGGGGGGCGCCTATAGCTACACCTTC
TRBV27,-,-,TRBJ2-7,CASSFSGNYEQYF,TGTGCCAGCAGTTTCTCTGGGAACTACGAGCAGTACTTC
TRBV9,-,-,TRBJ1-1,CASSVGGEDTEAFF,TGTGCCAGCAGCGTAGGAGGGGAGGACACTGAAGCTTTCTTT
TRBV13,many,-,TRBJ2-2,CASSLGTTGELFF,TGTGCCAGCAGCCTAGGGACGACCGGGGAGCTGTTTTTT
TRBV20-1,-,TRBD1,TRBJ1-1,CSAESGGGTEAFF,TGCAGTGCCGAGTCAGGGGGAGGAACTGAAGCTTTCTTT
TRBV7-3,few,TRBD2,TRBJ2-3,CASSLVAGGSTDTQYF,TGTGCCAGCAGCCTCGTAGCGGGGGGGAGCACAGATACGCAGTATTTT
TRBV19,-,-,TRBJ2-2,CASSILGGTGELFF,TGTGCCAGTAGTATTCTAGGGGGGACCGGGGAGCTGTTTTTT
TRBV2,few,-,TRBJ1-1,CASKRAGTEAFF,TGTGCCAGCAAGAGGGCGGGAACTGAAGCTTTCTTT
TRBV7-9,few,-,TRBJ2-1,CASARGDEQFF,TGTGCCAGTGCCAGAGGAGATGAGCAGTTCTTC
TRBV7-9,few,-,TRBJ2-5,CASSLVGIGTQYF,TGTGCCAGCAGCTTAGTCGGAATTGGGACCCAGTACTTC
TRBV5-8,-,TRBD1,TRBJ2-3,CASSLGTGGGDTQYF,TGTGCCAGCAGCTTGGGGACAGGGGGCGGAGATACGCAGTATTTT
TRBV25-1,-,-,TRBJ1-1,CASRGRGGGNTEAFF,TGTGCCAGCAGGGGGAGGGGTGGGGGGAACACTGAAGCTTTCTTT
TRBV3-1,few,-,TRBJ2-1,CASSQEPEPYNEQFF,TGTGCCAGCAGCCAAGAGCCGGAACCCTACAATGAGCAGTTCTTC
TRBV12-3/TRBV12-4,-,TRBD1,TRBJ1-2,CASSLSGRGKNYGYTF,TGTGCCAGCAGTTTATCGGGCAGGGGGAAAAACTATGGCTACACCTTC
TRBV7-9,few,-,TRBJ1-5,CASSFGGGPDQPQHF,TGTGCCAGCAGCTTTGGGGGGGGACCGGATCAGCCCCAGCATTTT
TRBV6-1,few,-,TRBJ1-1,CASSRGFTEAFF,TGTGCCAGCAGCAGGGGTTTCACTGAAGCTTTCTTT
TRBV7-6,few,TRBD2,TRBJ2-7,CASSLVAGGTYEQYF,TGTGCCAGCAGCTTAGTAGCGGGGGGCACCTACGAGCAGTACTTC
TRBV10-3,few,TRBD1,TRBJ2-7,CAISPRTGAYEQYF,TGTGCCATCAGTCCGAGGACAGGAGCCTACGAGCAGTACTTC
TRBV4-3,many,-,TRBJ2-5,CASSQEGVGETQYF,TGCGCCAGCAGCCAGGAGGGGGTAGGAGAGACCCAGTACTTC
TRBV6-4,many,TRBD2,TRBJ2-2,CASSNPGTSGGNTGELFF,TGTGCCAGCAGTAACCCCGGGACTAGCGGGGGGAACACCGGGGAGCTGTTTTTT
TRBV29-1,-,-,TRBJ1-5,CSVGSGNQPQHF,TGCAGCGTTGGGTCAGGCAATCAGCCCCAGCATTTT
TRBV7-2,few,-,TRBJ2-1,CASSLGGGEYIYNEQFF,TGTGCCAGCAGTCTTGGTGGCGGGGAGTACATCTACAATGAGCAGTTCTTC
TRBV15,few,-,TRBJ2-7,CATSSDRFYEQYF,TGTGCCACCAGCTCCGACAGATTCTACGAGCAGTACTTC
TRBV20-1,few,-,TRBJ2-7,CSASTANSGEQYF,TGCAGTGCTAGTACGGCTAACAGTGGGGAGCAGTACTTC
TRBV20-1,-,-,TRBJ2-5,CSARPIRGEETQYF,TGCAGTGCTAGGCCCATCCGCGGAGAAGAGACCCAGTACTTC
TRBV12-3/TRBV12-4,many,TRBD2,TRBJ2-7,CASSPSGRAYEQYF,TGTGCCAGCAGTCCTAGCGGGAGGGCCTACGAGCAGTACTTC
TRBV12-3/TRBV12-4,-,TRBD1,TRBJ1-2,CASSPGQGFGGYTF,TGTGCCAGCAGCCCGGGACAGGGATTCGGTGGCTACACCTTC
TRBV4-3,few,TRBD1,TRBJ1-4,CASSQRVGTGLEKLFF,TGCGCCAGCAGCCAAAGAGTAGGGACAGGGCTTGAAAAACTGTTTTTT
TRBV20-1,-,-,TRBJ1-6,CSARGPQGSSSPLHF,TGCAGTGCTAGAGGCCCCCAGGGGTCCTCGTCACCCCTCCACTTT
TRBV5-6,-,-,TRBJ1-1,CASSLRGAQEGEAFF,TGTGCCAGCAGCTTACGGGGGGCGCAGGAAGGTGAAGCTTTCTTT
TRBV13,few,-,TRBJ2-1,CASSLTVTTYNEQFF,TGTGCCAGCAGCTTAACCGTAACCACCTACAATGAGCAGTTCTTC
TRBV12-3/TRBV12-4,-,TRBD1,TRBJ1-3,CASMVRGLGNTIYF,TGTGCCAGCATGGTCAGGGGGCTCGGAAACACCATATATTTT
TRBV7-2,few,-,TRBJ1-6,CASRSGNNSPLHF,TGTGCCAGCAGGTCGGGAAATAATTCACCCCTCCACTTT
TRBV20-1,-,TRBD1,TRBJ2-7,CSARTGQGGYEQYF,TGCAGTGCTAGGACAGGACAGGGGGGCTACGAGCAGTACTTC
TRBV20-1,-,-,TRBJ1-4,CSARDRRRSNEKLFF,TGCAGTGCTAGAGATAGAAGGAGGAGTAATGAAAAACTGTTTTTT